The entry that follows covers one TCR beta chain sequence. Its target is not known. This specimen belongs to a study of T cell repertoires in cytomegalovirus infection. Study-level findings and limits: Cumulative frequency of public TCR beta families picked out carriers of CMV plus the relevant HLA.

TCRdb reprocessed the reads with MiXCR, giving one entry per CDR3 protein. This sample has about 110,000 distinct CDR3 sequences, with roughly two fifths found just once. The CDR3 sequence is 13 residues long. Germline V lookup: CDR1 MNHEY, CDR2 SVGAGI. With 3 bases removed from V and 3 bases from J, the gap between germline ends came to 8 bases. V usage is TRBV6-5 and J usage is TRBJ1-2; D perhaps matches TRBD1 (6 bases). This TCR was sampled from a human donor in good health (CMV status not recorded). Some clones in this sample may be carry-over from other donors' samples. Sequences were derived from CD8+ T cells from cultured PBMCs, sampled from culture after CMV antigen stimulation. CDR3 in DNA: TGTGCCAGCAGTTATGAGGGGGACTATGGCTACACCTTC. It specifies CASSYEGDYGYTF.